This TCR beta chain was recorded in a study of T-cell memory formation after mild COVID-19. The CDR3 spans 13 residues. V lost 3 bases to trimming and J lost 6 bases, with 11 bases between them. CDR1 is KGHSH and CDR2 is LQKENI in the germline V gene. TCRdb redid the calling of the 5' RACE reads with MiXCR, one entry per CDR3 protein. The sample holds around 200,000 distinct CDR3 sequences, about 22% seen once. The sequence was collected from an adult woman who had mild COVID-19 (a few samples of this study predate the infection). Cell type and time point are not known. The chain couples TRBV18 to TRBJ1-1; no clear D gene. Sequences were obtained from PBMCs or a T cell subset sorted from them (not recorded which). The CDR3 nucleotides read TGTGCCAGCTCACCGGGATGGCTACCTGAAGCTTTCTTT. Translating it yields CASSPGWLPEAFF.